Listed below are T cell receptor beta chains from one sample, sequenced in a study of post-analysis software for immune sequencing data. TCRdb passed the PCR reads through MiXCR, listing each CDR3 protein once. The data contain fewer than 550,000 distinct CDR3 sequences, about a third of them singletons. Source material: blood. The receptor source for this set is a girl aged 2-17 years with multiple sclerosis. Each CDR3 is given with its conserved first and last residue. The order of the fields is V gene, CDR3 length, clone size, J gene, D gene, CDR3 protein, CDR3 DNA. A D gene is named only where the DNA matches it firmly. Not every row has a clone size; where given, it reads once, few, many or a size class.

v_call: TRBV5-1; cdr3_length: 16; clone_size: few; j_call: TRBJ1-4; d_call: TRBD1; cdr3_aa: CASSLEAGGTNEKLFF; cdr3_nt: TGCGCCAGTAGCTTGGAGGCAGGGGGAACTAATGAAAAACTGTTTTTT
v_call: TRBV29-1; cdr3_length: 12; clone_size: few; j_call: TRBJ1-2; d_call: .; cdr3_aa: CSSLEGVHGYTF; cdr3_nt: TGCAGCTCCTTGGAGGGAGTTCATGGCTACACCTTC
v_call: TRBV2; cdr3_length: 18; clone_size: .; j_call: TRBJ1-1; d_call: .; cdr3_aa: CASSWGDRVGPSYPEAFF; cdr3_nt: TGTGCCAGCAGTTGGGGTGACCGGGTCGGGCCCTCGTACCCTGAAGCTTTCTTT
v_call: TRBV12-3/TRBV12-4; cdr3_length: 11; clone_size: .; j_call: TRBJ1-4; d_call: .; cdr3_aa: CASSKYEKLFF; cdr3_nt: TGTGCCAGCAGTAAATATGAAAAACTGTTTTTT
v_call: TRBV2; cdr3_length: 14; clone_size: .; j_call: TRBJ2-3; d_call: .; cdr3_aa: CASAFSHDTDTQYF; cdr3_nt: TGTGCCAGCGCCTTCTCACACGACACAGATACGCAGTATTTT
v_call: TRBV20-1; cdr3_length: 17; clone_size: few; j_call: TRBJ2-5; d_call: .; cdr3_aa: CSARDPWAGAVGKTQYF; cdr3_nt: TGCAGTGCTAGAGATCCATGGGCAGGGGCTGTAGGGAAGACCCAGTACTTC
v_call: TRBV12-3/TRBV12-4; cdr3_length: 11; clone_size: .; j_call: TRBJ1-1; d_call: .; cdr3_aa: CASGPYTEAFF; cdr3_nt: TGTGCCAGCGGTCCCTATACTGAAGCTTTCTTT
v_call: TRBV20-1; cdr3_length: 16; clone_size: many; j_call: TRBJ2-3; d_call: TRBD2; cdr3_aa: CSAFSRLAGGLDTQYF; cdr3_nt: TGCAGTGCTTTTAGTCGGCTAGCGGGGGGACTCGATACGCAGTATTTT
v_call: TRBV2; cdr3_length: 13; clone_size: .; j_call: TRBJ2-7; d_call: TRBD1; cdr3_aa: CASSTRQGYEQYF; cdr3_nt: TGTGCCAGCAGTACACGACAGGGCTACGAGCAGTACTTC
v_call: TRBV6-5; cdr3_length: 16; clone_size: .; j_call: TRBJ2-3; d_call: TRBD2; cdr3_aa: CASSSWTSGGTDTQYF; cdr3_nt: TGTGCCAGCAGTTCCTGGACTAGCGGGGGCACAGATACGCAGTATTTT
v_call: TRBV20-1; cdr3_length: 14; clone_size: once; j_call: TRBJ2-1; d_call: .; cdr3_aa: CGARRGGSYNEQFF; cdr3_nt: TGCGGTGCTAGAAGGGGGGGGTCCTACAATGAGCAGTTCTTC
v_call: TRBV5-1; cdr3_length: 17; clone_size: many; j_call: TRBJ2-3; d_call: .; cdr3_aa: CASSLSPGGVEGDTQYF; cdr3_nt: TGCGCCAGCAGCCTCTCCCCGGGGGGCGTAGAGGGAGATACGCAGTATTTT
v_call: TRBV7-2; cdr3_length: 15; clone_size: .; j_call: TRBJ1-4; d_call: .; cdr3_aa: CASSLGRGTNEKLFF; cdr3_nt: TGTGCCAGCAGCTTAGGAAGGGGTACTAATGAAAAACTGTTTTTT
v_call: TRBV5-1; cdr3_length: 16; clone_size: .; j_call: TRBJ1-6; d_call: .; cdr3_aa: CASSSRGLPANSPLHF; cdr3_nt: TGCGCCAGCAGCTCCAGGGGCCTTCCAGCTAATTCACCCCTCCACTTT
v_call: TRBV4-2; cdr3_length: 15; clone_size: .; j_call: TRBJ2-3; d_call: TRBD2; cdr3_aa: CASSQLAGVTDTQYF; cdr3_nt: TGTGCCAGCAGCCAACTAGCGGGAGTCACAGATACGCAGTATTTT
v_call: TRBV5-1; cdr3_length: 15; clone_size: .; j_call: TRBJ2-5; d_call: TRBD1; cdr3_aa: CASSSVDRVQETQYF; cdr3_nt: TGCGCCAGCAGCTCAGTTGACAGGGTCCAAGAGACCCAGTACTTC
v_call: TRBV19; cdr3_length: 15; clone_size: .; j_call: TRBJ2-4; d_call: .; cdr3_aa: CASRGALLAKNIQYF; cdr3_nt: TGTGCCAGTCGTGGGGCCTTACTAGCCAAAAACATTCAGTACTTC
v_call: TRBV6-5; cdr3_length: 15; clone_size: few; j_call: TRBJ1-1; d_call: TRBD1; cdr3_aa: CASRGMTGSNTEAFF; cdr3_nt: TGTGCCAGCAGGGGGATGACAGGGAGCAACACTGAAGCTTTCTTT
v_call: TRBV10-3; cdr3_length: 13; clone_size: .; j_call: TRBJ1-2; d_call: .; cdr3_aa: CANGIGENYGYTF; cdr3_nt: TGTGCCAATGGAATTGGGGAGAACTATGGCTACACCTTC
v_call: TRBV6-5; cdr3_length: 14; clone_size: .; j_call: TRBJ2-5; d_call: .; cdr3_aa: CASNPRDTLETQYF; cdr3_nt: TGTGCCAGCAACCCCCGGGACACCTTAGAGACCCAGTACTTC
v_call: TRBV20-1; cdr3_length: 15; clone_size: many; j_call: TRBJ2-7; d_call: TRBD2; cdr3_aa: CSARDPTSGSYEQYF; cdr3_nt: TGCAGTGCTAGAGATCCCACTAGCGGATCCTACGAGCAGTACTTC
v_call: TRBV20-1; cdr3_length: 14; clone_size: .; j_call: TRBJ2-7; d_call: .; cdr3_aa: CSARKETRGYEQYF; cdr3_nt: TGCAGTGCTAGAAAGGAGACAAGGGGCTACGAGCAGTACTTC
v_call: TRBV2; cdr3_length: 14; clone_size: .; j_call: TRBJ2-2; d_call: .; cdr3_aa: CASSEDPRRGELFF; cdr3_nt: TGTGCCAGCAGTGAAGATCCCCGCCGTGGGGAGCTGTTTTTT
v_call: TRBV20-1; cdr3_length: 12; clone_size: .; j_call: TRBJ2-5; d_call: TRBD1; cdr3_aa: CSARQGAETQYF; cdr3_nt: TGCAGTGCCAGACAGGGGGCTGAGACCCAGTACTTC
v_call: TRBV25-1; cdr3_length: 11; clone_size: .; j_call: TRBJ1-2; d_call: .; cdr3_aa: CASRRLHGYTF; cdr3_nt: TGTGCCAGCAGACGATTACATGGCTACACCTTC
v_call: TRBV11-2; cdr3_length: 16; clone_size: few; j_call: TRBJ2-3; d_call: .; cdr3_aa: CASSLFGQRNTDTQYF; cdr3_nt: TGTGCCAGCAGCTTGTTCGGCCAGCGGAACACAGATACGCAGTATTTT
v_call: TRBV7-2; cdr3_length: 13; clone_size: .; j_call: TRBJ2-7; d_call: TRBD2; cdr3_aa: CDTSRGAPYEQYF; cdr3_nt: TGTGACACCTCGCGGGGGGCCCCCTACGAGCAGTACTTC
v_call: TRBV5-1; cdr3_length: 16; clone_size: few; j_call: TRBJ2-3; d_call: .; cdr3_aa: CASSLVGRGRTDTQYF; cdr3_nt: TGTGCCAGCAGCTTAGTAGGGCGGGGGCGCACAGATACGCAGTATTTT
v_call: TRBV7-9; cdr3_length: 14; clone_size: .; j_call: TRBJ2-1; d_call: .; cdr3_aa: CASSLAYSYNEQFF; cdr3_nt: TGTGCCAGCAGCCTAGCTTACTCCTACAATGAGCAGTTCTTC
v_call: TRBV20-1; cdr3_length: 14; clone_size: .; j_call: TRBJ2-3; d_call: TRBD1; cdr3_aa: CSADDRGSTDTQYF; cdr3_nt: TGCAGTGCCGACGACAGGGGGTCGACAGATACGCAGTATTTT
v_call: TRBV18; cdr3_length: 15; clone_size: few; j_call: TRBJ2-5; d_call: .; cdr3_aa: CASSPPGGRAETQYF; cdr3_nt: TGTGCCAGCTCACCACCGGGAGGCAGGGCAGAGACCCAGTACTTC
v_call: TRBV21-1; cdr3_length: 17; clone_size: .; j_call: TRBJ1-5; d_call: .; cdr3_aa: CASSQKKGWWGMQPQHF; cdr3_nt: TGTGCCAGCAGCCAAAAAAAAGGGTGGTGGGGGATGCAGCCCCAGCATTTT
v_call: TRBV7-2; cdr3_length: 17; clone_size: .; j_call: TRBJ2-5; d_call: .; cdr3_aa: CASSLVNEALAWETQYF; cdr3_nt: TGTGCCAGCAGCTTAGTTAACGAGGCTCTCGCGTGGGAGACCCAGTACTTC
v_call: TRBV29-1; cdr3_length: 11; clone_size: many; j_call: TRBJ1-4; d_call: .; cdr3_aa: CSVADNEKLFF; cdr3_nt: TGCAGCGTCGCCGATAATGAAAAACTGTTTTTT
v_call: TRBV10-3; cdr3_length: 16; clone_size: .; j_call: TRBJ2-2; d_call: TRBD1; cdr3_aa: CAITPGGSGNTGELFF; cdr3_nt: TGTGCCATCACTCCAGGGGGCTCCGGGAACACCGGGGAGCTGTTTTTT
v_call: TRBV27; cdr3_length: 15; clone_size: .; j_call: TRBJ2-5; d_call: TRBD2; cdr3_aa: CASSLFGLAAETQYF; cdr3_nt: TGTGCCAGCAGTTTATTTGGACTAGCTGCGGAGACCCAGTACTTC
v_call: TRBV6-5; cdr3_length: 16; clone_size: .; j_call: TRBJ1-2; d_call: TRBD1; cdr3_aa: CASSGTGGAGNYGYTF; cdr3_nt: TGTGCCAGCAGCGGGACAGGGGGCGCGGGTAACTATGGCTACACCTTC
v_call: TRBV28; cdr3_length: 14; clone_size: .; j_call: TRBJ1-5; d_call: .; cdr3_aa: CASSNYISNQPQHF; cdr3_nt: TGTGCCAGCAGTAACTACATCAGCAATCAGCCCCAGCATTTT
v_call: TRBV12-3/TRBV12-4; cdr3_length: 15; clone_size: few; j_call: TRBJ1-5; d_call: .; cdr3_aa: CASSFVDGRNQPQHF; cdr3_nt: TGTGCCAGCAGTTTTGTGGACGGGAGGAATCAGCCCCAGCATTTT
v_call: TRBV6-5; cdr3_length: 17; clone_size: few; j_call: TRBJ1-6; d_call: TRBD1; cdr3_aa: CASSYLTLGTGNSPLHF; cdr3_nt: TGTGCCAGCAGTTACTTGACTCTAGGGACAGGGAACTCACCCCTCCACTTT
v_call: TRBV29-1; cdr3_length: 13; clone_size: few; j_call: TRBJ1-1; d_call: TRBD1; cdr3_aa: CSGFRQGAREAFF; cdr3_nt: TGCAGCGGGTTTCGACAGGGAGCCCGAGAAGCTTTCTTT
v_call: TRBV3-1; cdr3_length: 15; clone_size: few; j_call: TRBJ2-4; d_call: .; cdr3_aa: CASSPPTGPLGIQYF; cdr3_nt: TGTGCCAGCAGCCCCCCCACGGGCCCCTTGGGGATTCAGTACTTC
v_call: TRBV20-1; cdr3_length: 15; clone_size: .; j_call: TRBJ2-3; d_call: .; cdr3_aa: CSAPRGTQNTDTQYF; cdr3_nt: TGCAGTGCTCCCAGGGGGACTCAAAACACAGATACGCAGTATTTT
v_call: TRBV7-7; cdr3_length: 13; clone_size: .; j_call: TRBJ2-1; d_call: .; cdr3_aa: CASSLGRPDEQFF; cdr3_nt: TGTGCTAGCAGCTTAGGACGACCAGATGAGCAGTTCTTC
v_call: TRBV20-1; cdr3_length: 14; clone_size: .; j_call: TRBJ2-1; d_call: .; cdr3_aa: CSASRGGVYNEQFF; cdr3_nt: TGCAGTGCTAGTAGGGGGGGGGTGTACAATGAGCAGTTCTTC
v_call: TRBV9; cdr3_length: 14; clone_size: .; j_call: TRBJ1-2; d_call: TRBD1; cdr3_aa: CASSETGLNYGYTF; cdr3_nt: TGTGCCAGCAGCGAGACAGGGCTCAACTATGGCTACACCTTC
v_call: TRBV6-5; cdr3_length: 15; clone_size: few; j_call: TRBJ1-2; d_call: .; cdr3_aa: CASKQSGTEIYGYTF; cdr3_nt: TGTGCCAGCAAACAAAGCGGGACGGAGATTTATGGCTACACCTTC
v_call: TRBV6-5; cdr3_length: 18; clone_size: .; j_call: TRBJ2-1; d_call: TRBD2; cdr3_aa: CASSYSKVSGGRYNEQFF; cdr3_nt: TGTGCCAGCAGTTACTCGAAAGTCAGCGGGGGCCGCTACAATGAGCAGTTCTTC
v_call: TRBV28; cdr3_length: 15; clone_size: few; j_call: TRBJ1-2; d_call: .; cdr3_aa: CASSPPGTINYGYTF; cdr3_nt: TGTGCCAGCAGTCCCCCCGGGACAATAAACTATGGCTACACCTTC
v_call: TRBV20-1; cdr3_length: 13; clone_size: large; j_call: TRBJ2-5; d_call: .; cdr3_aa: CSAQTEYQETQYF; cdr3_nt: TGCAGTGCTCAGACCGAGTACCAAGAGACCCAGTACTTC
v_call: TRBV11-1; cdr3_length: 15; clone_size: .; j_call: TRBJ2-3; d_call: .; cdr3_aa: CASSLDERMTNTQYF; cdr3_nt: TGTGCCAGCAGCTTAGACGAGAGGATGACGAATACGCAGTATTTT
v_call: TRBV4-1; cdr3_length: 13; clone_size: many; j_call: TRBJ2-7; d_call: .; cdr3_aa: CASSQLLGYEQYF; cdr3_nt: TGCGCCAGCAGCCAACTCTTAGGCTACGAGCAGTACTTC
v_call: TRBV20-1; cdr3_length: 15; clone_size: few; j_call: TRBJ2-5; d_call: TRBD2; cdr3_aa: CSAPSSGGAGETQYF; cdr3_nt: TGCAGTGCTCCTTCTAGCGGGGGGGCCGGAGAGACCCAGTACTTC
v_call: TRBV12-3/TRBV12-4; cdr3_length: 14; clone_size: .; j_call: TRBJ1-2; d_call: TRBD1; cdr3_aa: CASSQGQGAYGYTF; cdr3_nt: TGTGCCAGCAGTCAGGGACAGGGGGCTTACGGCTACACCTTC
v_call: TRBV12-3/TRBV12-4; cdr3_length: 13; clone_size: many; j_call: TRBJ2-3; d_call: .; cdr3_aa: CASSSLGTDTQYF; cdr3_nt: TGTGCCAGCAGTTCACTAGGAACAGATACGCAGTATTTT
v_call: TRBV5-1; cdr3_length: 15; clone_size: few; j_call: TRBJ1-2; d_call: .; cdr3_aa: CASSLGGTADYGYTF; cdr3_nt: TGCGCCAGCAGCTTGGGAGGGACTGCCGACTATGGCTACACCTTC
v_call: TRBV27; cdr3_length: 12; clone_size: few; j_call: TRBJ2-5; d_call: .; cdr3_aa: CASSLSGRDQYF; cdr3_nt: TGTGCCAGCAGTTTATCTGGACGGGACCAGTACTTC
v_call: TRBV10-3; cdr3_length: 15; clone_size: .; j_call: TRBJ2-3; d_call: .; cdr3_aa: CAISEYSGSTDTQYF; cdr3_nt: TGTGCCATCAGTGAGTATAGCGGAAGCACAGATACGCAGTATTTT
v_call: TRBV20-1; cdr3_length: 14; clone_size: many; j_call: TRBJ2-1; d_call: TRBD2; cdr3_aa: CSAPGLAGYNEQFF; cdr3_nt: TGCAGTGCTCCGGGACTAGCGGGGTACAATGAGCAGTTCTTC
v_call: TRBV20-1; cdr3_length: 15; clone_size: .; j_call: TRBJ2-1; d_call: TRBD2; cdr3_aa: CSAREPSGGANEQFF; cdr3_nt: TGCAGTGCTAGAGAACCTAGCGGGGGGGCTAATGAGCAGTTCTTC